A selection of T cell receptor beta chains follows, all from one sample in a study of blood T cell repertoires in COVID-19. Using immunoSEQ multiplex PCR, the repertoire was profiled, and TCRdb retains in-frame clones only, with some absent. The table lists about 290,000 clones, around four fifths of them singletons. Sequencing was done on a sample of peripheral blood. The receptors here all came from a woman aged 50 to 60 with active or convalescent COVID-19. The CDR3 runs from the conserved cysteine through the conserved F or W. The D gene is left open where the match is weak.

TRBJ2-1 15 TRBD2 TRBV25-1 TGTGCCAGCAGTGCACGGACTAGCGGGAACAATGAGCAGTTCTTC CASSARTSGNNEQFF
TRBJ1-4 15 TRBD1 TRBV19 TGTGCCAGTAACTCAGGGGGCGCCTTATATGAAAAACTGTTTTTT CASNSGGALYEKLFF
TRBJ1-2 13 TRBD1 TRBV2 TGTGCCAGCAGCGGACAGGGGACCTATGGCTACACCTTC CASSGQGTYGYTF
TRBJ2-3 15 TRBD2 TRBV5-4 TGTGCCAGCAGCTTGCGGGAGGGACCCACAGATACGCAGTATTTT CASSLREGPTDTQYF
TRBJ1-5 20 - TRBV14 TGTGCCAGCAGCCAAGATCCAGGACAGACCAAAGCTTTAGGCAATCAGCCCCAGCATTTT CASSQDPGQTKALGNQPQHF
TRBJ2-3 16 TRBD1 TRBV28 TGTGCCAGCACTTGGGGCGCACAGGGGGGCACAGATACGCAGTATTTT CASTWGAQGGTDTQYF
TRBJ1-4 15 TRBD1 TRBV3-1/TRBV3-2 TGTGCCAGCAGCCGAGGGACAGGGGTGAATGAAAAACTGTTTTTT CASSRGTGVNEKLFF
TRBJ1-2 13 - TRBV11-2 TGTGCCAGCAGCTTAGATCAACAACATGGCTACACCTTC CASSLDQQHGYTF
TRBJ1-5 14 TRBD1 TRBV6-5 TGTGCCAGCGACGTAGACAGGGGCTATCAGCCCCAGCATTTT CASDVDRGYQPQHF
TRBJ1-2 14 - TRBV19 TGTGCCAGTAGTATCGGGGGGAGCGTCTATGGCTACACCTTC CASSIGGSVYGYTF